The 5 T cell receptor beta chains presented below share a single source sample, sequenced in a study of early T cells in non-severe SARS-CoV-2 infection. TCRdb reprocessed the 5' RACE reads with MiXCR, giving one entry per CDR3 protein. The sample lists about 26,000 distinct CDR3 sequences; 4% to 4.5% were seen once. The sequencing input was whole blood. Source of these receptors: an adult who was a healthcare worker with PCR-confirmed SARS-CoV-2 infection or an uninfected control (not recorded which).

This clonotype has a handful of counts. The CDR3 nucleotides are TGTGCCAGCAGCCCCCAGTGGACACCAGGAAATGAGCAGTTCTTC. This gives the protein CASSPQWTPGNEQFF. J is TRBJ2-1 and V is TRBV7-2, with D perhaps TRBD1 (5 bases). The V end lost 5 bases, the J end lost 7 bases, and 18 bases lay between the germline ends. The length of the CDR3 is 15 residues. The germline V gene has CDR1 SGHTA and CDR2 FQGNSA.

This clonotype was observed a few times. The CDR3 nucleotides are TGTGCCAGTAGTAGCTCGCGTGGAGATACGCAGTATTTT. Its translation is CASSSSRGDTQYF. The J gene is TRBJ2-3, the V gene TRBV19; D ambiguous. V lost 4 bases, J lost 5 bases, and 10 bases lay in between. CDR1 and CDR2 (germline): LNHDA, SQIVND (reference sequence). The CDR3 is 13 amino acids. Looking up the rest from reference TRBV19 and TRBJ2-3 gives the full variable domain: DGGITQSPKYLFRKEGQNVTLSCEQNLNHDAMYWYRQDPGQGLRLIYYSQIVNDFQKGDIAEGYSVSREKKESFPLTVTSAQKNPTAFYLCASSSSRGDTQYFGPGTRLTVL.

There are a few counts of this clonotype. The gene calls are TRBV6-5 and TRBJ2-5; a weak D match, TRBD2 (6 bases). CDR3 length equals 15 residues. Between the trimmed V and J ends, which lost 7 bases and 2 bases, there was a span of 17 bases. In germline, CDR1 is MNHEY, CDR2 SVGAGI. The CDR3 coding sequence is TGTGCCAGCACTCGGACCTTAGCGGAGCAAGAGACCCAGTACTTC. As protein: CASTRTLAEQETQYF.

This clonotype was counted ten times or more. The rearrangement joins TRBV29-1 to TRBJ2-4; 9 bases agree with TRBD1. J was trimmed by 5 bases and V by 5 bases; bases with no gene match: 7. This CDR3 is built from 14 residues. CDR1 is SQVTM and CDR2 is ANQGSEA in the germline V gene. The CDR3 DNA reads TGCAGCGTTCTTACCGGGACAGGGCAAAACATTCAGTACTTC. Translation: CSVLTGTGQNIQYF.

This clonotype appeared many times. V usage is TRBV18 and J usage is TRBJ2-1, with 9 nucleotides matching TRBD1. Germline V gene sequence: CDR1 KGHSH, CDR2 LQKENI. The junction had 8 bases not matched to a gene; V was cut back by 4 bases and J by 7 bases. The CDR3 has 15 amino acids. The CDR3 DNA is TGTGCCAGCTCACTACAGGGGGCATTGGGAAATGAGCAGTTCTTC. Translating gives CASSLQGALGNEQFF.